This T cell receptor (beta chain) is from a study of T cell responses to AZD1222 COVID-19 vaccine. Produced via immunoSEQ multiplex PCR; TCRdb's table is partial and in-frame only. Here the sample spans around 130,000 clones, about 90% being singletons. Looked up from germline, CDR1 is MDHEN and CDR2 is SYDVKM. The CDR3 is 12 residues long. V lost 6 bases, J lost 6 bases, and 12 bases lay in between. This sequence was found in an adult in good health. The chain links TRBV28 to TRBJ2-7, with a weak D call TRBD2 (5 bases). Sequenced material: peripheral blood, taken on day 0 of AZD1222 vaccination. The CDR3 sequence: CASRPPAGEQYF. DNA for the CDR3: TGTGCCAGCAGACCTCCTGCGGGCGAGCAGTACTTC.